A selection of T cell receptor beta chains follows, all from one sample in a study of neurological immune-mediated disorders. A single record per CDR3 protein comes from TCRdb applying MiXCR to the 5' RACE reads. The top ten clones hold 1.3% of a sample with about 120,000 distinct CDR3 sequences, about 3.2% of them seen once. The sample taken for sequencing was PBMCs. These receptors were obtained from a woman aged 30 to 39 with multiple sclerosis. Each CDR3 is given with its conserved first and last residue. Each record gives: J gene, V gene, CDR3 protein.

j_call: TRBJ2-1
v_call: TRBV18
cdr3_aa: CASLIRGNNEQFF

j_call: TRBJ1-5
v_call: TRBV6-6
cdr3_aa: CASCRTGGLGSNQPQHF

j_call: TRBJ1-1
v_call: TRBV5-8
cdr3_aa: CASSLDRDTEAFF

j_call: TRBJ2-3
v_call: TRBV20-1
cdr3_aa: CSARGQLAGSDTQYF

j_call: TRBJ1-1
v_call: TRBV12-3/TRBV12-4
cdr3_aa: CASTLRGRTEAFF

j_call: TRBJ2-6
v_call: TRBV5-1
cdr3_aa: CASSLAGQGAGANVLTF

j_call: TRBJ2-3
v_call: TRBV5-5
cdr3_aa: CASSPTDRNTDTQYF

j_call: TRBJ2-7
v_call: TRBV6-2/TRBV6-3
cdr3_aa: CASILGTGLSEQYF

j_call: TRBJ2-1
v_call: TRBV6-1
cdr3_aa: CASSGVGGRVNEQFF

j_call: TRBJ1-1
v_call: TRBV18
cdr3_aa: CASSPRGQGMNTEAFF

j_call: TRBJ1-2
v_call: TRBV10-2
cdr3_aa: CASSEVRRRADGYTF

j_call: TRBJ1-2
v_call: TRBV5-1
cdr3_aa: CASSLFSEGYGYTF

j_call: TRBJ1-5
v_call: TRBV5-1
cdr3_aa: CASSFSSNKTQNF

j_call: TRBJ2-1
v_call: TRBV5-5
cdr3_aa: CASSLPLGTYNEQFF

j_call: TRBJ2-3
v_call: TRBV10-3
cdr3_aa: CDIGTGTDTQYF

j_call: TRBJ2-1
v_call: TRBV10-3
cdr3_aa: CAISTSGSRGSYNEQFF

j_call: TRBJ2-7
v_call: TRBV20-1
cdr3_aa: CSAREGQKTYEQYF